A single sample gave rise to the 5 T cell receptor beta chains below, sequenced in a study of cytomegalovirus exposure and HLA in healthy donors (dated by TCRdb to between 2016 and 2019). Receptor amplification or capture employed the immunoSEQ multiplex PCR assay. The multiplex PCR relied on a mix of 60 forward primers for TCR Vbeta segments and 13 reverse primers for TCR Jbeta segments. As stored in TCRdb, this immuneACCESS dataset retains in-frame rearrangements with V and J assigned. A fraction of the clones does not appear; measured against another copy, unresolved V genes explain less than half of the discrepancy, and the remainder lacks a known reason. The sample table gives about 110,000 clones. The biggest ten clones account for around 0.6% of the sample. The sequencing sample was made of PBMCs. The origin of the receptors is a man in his fifties in good health and CMV-seronegative.

The chain joins TRBV10-3 to TRBJ1-4, with 8 bases aligning to TRBD1. CDR3 length: 14 residues. Germline CDR1 reads ENHRY; CDR2 reads SYGVKD. The V and J ends lost 6 bases and 6 bases, in that order; junction bases with no gene match: 6. Here the CDR3 reads CAIRQGAGDEKLFF. CDR3 DNA: TGTGCCATCAGGCAGGGGGCTGGGGATGAAAAACTGTTTTTT.

The chain has TRBV5-6 and TRBJ2-7; a weak D match, TRBD1 (5 bases). Germline V CDR1 and CDR2: SGHDT, YYEEEE. V was pared by 3 bases and J by 3 bases, with 19 bases between. This CDR3 is built from 16 residues. CDR3 sequence: CASSSLGADPSYEQYF. The CDR3, as DNA: TGTGCCAGCAGCTCCTTAGGGGCGGACCCCAGCTACGAGCAGTACTTC.

This chain joins TRBV7-2 and TRBJ2-7; the match to TRBD2 covers 15 bases. Trimming cost V 3 bases and J 12 bases; bases outside gene matches: 6. The germline V gene has CDR1 SGHTA and CDR2 FQGNSA. The CDR3 has 14 amino acids. CDR3 sequence (DNA): TGTGCCAGCAGCTTTTCCGGGACTAGCGGGAGGTTGTACTTC. This encodes CASSFSGTSGRLYF. Based on the CDR3 plus reference TRBV7-2 and TRBJ2-7, the full variable domain is GAGVSQSPSNKVTEKGKDVELRCDPISGHTALYWYRQSLGQGLEFLIYFQGNSAPDKSGLPSDRFSAERTGGSVSTLTIQRTQQEDSAVYLCASSFSGTSGRLYFGPGTRLTVT.

The chain recombines TRBV28 with TRBJ2-7; D not resolved. Germline V gene sequence: CDR1 MDHEN, CDR2 SYDVKM. Deletions cut 5 bases from V and 6 bases from J, with 8 bases between. This CDR3 is built from 11 residues. The CDR3 loop is CASSHEFEQYF. Written as DNA, the CDR3 is TGTGCCAGCAGTCATGAGTTCGAGCAGTACTTC.

This chain uses TRBV5-5 with TRBJ2-3; a weak D match, TRBD2 (5 bases). The CDR3 length is 14 residues. Per the germline V gene, CDR1 is SGHKS and CDR2 is YYEKEE (reference sequence). V lost 0 bases and J lost 2, with 7 bases in between. For the CDR3, the DNA is TGTGCCAGCAGCTTGGCCGGGATCACAGATACGCAGTATTTT. This encodes CASSLAGITDTQYF.